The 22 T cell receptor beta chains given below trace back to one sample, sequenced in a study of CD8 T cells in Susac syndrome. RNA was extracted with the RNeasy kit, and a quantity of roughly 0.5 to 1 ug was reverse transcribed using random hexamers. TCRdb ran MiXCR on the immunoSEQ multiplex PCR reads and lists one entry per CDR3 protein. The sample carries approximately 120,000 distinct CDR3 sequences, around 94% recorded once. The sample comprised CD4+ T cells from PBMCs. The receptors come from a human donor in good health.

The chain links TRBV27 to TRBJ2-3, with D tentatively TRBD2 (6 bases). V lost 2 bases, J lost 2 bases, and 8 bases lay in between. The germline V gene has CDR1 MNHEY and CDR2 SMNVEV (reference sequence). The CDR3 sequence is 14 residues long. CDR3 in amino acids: CASSLKGLTDTQYF. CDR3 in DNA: TGTGCCAGCAGTTTAAAGGGACTCACAGATACGCAGTATTTT.

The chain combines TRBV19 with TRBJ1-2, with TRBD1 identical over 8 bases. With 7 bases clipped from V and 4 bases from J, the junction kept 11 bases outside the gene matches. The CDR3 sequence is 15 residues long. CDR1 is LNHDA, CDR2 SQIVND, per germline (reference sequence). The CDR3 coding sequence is TGTGCCAGTACCATTGGGGACAGGTTGCTCTATGGCTACACCTTC. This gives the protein CASTIGDRLLYGYTF.

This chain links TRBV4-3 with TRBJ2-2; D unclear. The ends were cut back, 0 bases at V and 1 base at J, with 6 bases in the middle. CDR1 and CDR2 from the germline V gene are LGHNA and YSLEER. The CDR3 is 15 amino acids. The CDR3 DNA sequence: TGCGCCAGCAGCCAAGATTACAGGAACACCGGGGAGCTGTTTTTT. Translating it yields CASSQDYRNTGELFF.

The DNA for the CDR3 is TGTGCCAGCAGCCCCCCCCAGGGAATTAACCATCAGCCCCAGCATTTT. Its translation: CASSPPQGINHQPQHF. The rearrangement links TRBV6-6 to TRBJ1-5; weak D call: TRBD1 (5 bases). Looked up from germline, CDR1 is MNHNY and CDR2 is SVGAGI (reference sequence). This CDR3 contains 16 residues. Trimming took off 6 bases at V and 5 bases at J, with 20 bases between the two ends.

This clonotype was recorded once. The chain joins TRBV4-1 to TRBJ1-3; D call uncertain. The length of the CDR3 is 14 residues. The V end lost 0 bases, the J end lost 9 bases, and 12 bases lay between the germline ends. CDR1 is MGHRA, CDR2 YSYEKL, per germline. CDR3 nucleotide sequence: TGCGCCAGCAGCCAAGATGCTAGGCGATCCACCATATATTTT. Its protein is CASSQDARRSTIYF.

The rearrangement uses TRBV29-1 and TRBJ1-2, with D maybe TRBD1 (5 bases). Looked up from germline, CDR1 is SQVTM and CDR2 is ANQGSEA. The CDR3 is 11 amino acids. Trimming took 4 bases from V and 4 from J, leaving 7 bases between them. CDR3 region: CSVAGTYGYTF. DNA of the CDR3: TGCAGCGTTGCCGGGACCTATGGCTACACCTTC.

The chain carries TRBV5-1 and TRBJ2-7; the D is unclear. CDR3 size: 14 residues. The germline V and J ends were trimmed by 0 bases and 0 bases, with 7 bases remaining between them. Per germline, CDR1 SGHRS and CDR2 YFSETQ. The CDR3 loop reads CASSLDGYSYEQYF. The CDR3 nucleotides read TGCGCCAGCAGCTTGGATGGCTACTCCTACGAGCAGTACTTC.

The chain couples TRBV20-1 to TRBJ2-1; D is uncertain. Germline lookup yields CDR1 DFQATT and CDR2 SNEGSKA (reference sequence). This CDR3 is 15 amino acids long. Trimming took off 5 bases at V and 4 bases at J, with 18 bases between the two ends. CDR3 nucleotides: TGCAGTGCTCTCGGGTTTGGGCAAAGTTACAATGAGCAGTTCTTC. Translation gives CSALGFGQSYNEQFF.

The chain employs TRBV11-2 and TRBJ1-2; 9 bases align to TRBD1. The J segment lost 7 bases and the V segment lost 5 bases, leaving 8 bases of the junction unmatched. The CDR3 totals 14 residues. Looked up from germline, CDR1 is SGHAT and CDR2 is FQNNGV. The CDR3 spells CASSPDRGKGGYTF. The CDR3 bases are TGTGCCAGCAGCCCGGACAGGGGAAAGGGTGGCTACACCTTC.

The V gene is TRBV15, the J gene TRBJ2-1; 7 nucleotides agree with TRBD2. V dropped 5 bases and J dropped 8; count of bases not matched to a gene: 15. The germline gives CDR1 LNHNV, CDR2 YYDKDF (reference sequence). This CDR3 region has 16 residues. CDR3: CATSPWGEGPLHEQFF. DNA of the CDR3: TGTGCCACCAGCCCGTGGGGGGAGGGCCCGCTCCATGAGCAGTTCTTC.

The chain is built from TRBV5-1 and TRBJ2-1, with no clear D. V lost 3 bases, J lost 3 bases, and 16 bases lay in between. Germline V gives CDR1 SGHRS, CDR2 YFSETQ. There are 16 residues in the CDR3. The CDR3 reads CASSSSDRHLYNEQFF. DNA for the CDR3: TGCGCCAGCAGCTCCTCCGACCGACATCTCTACAATGAGCAGTTCTTC.

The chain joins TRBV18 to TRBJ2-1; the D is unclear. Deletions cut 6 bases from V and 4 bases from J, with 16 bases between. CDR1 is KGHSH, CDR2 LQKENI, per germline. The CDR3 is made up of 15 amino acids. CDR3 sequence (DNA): TGTGCCAGCTCCGACGATCACCGTATTTACAATGAGCAGTTCTTC. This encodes CASSDDHRIYNEQFF. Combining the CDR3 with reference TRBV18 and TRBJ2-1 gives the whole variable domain NAGVMQNPRHLVRRRGQEARLRCSPMKGHSHVYWYRQLPEEGLKFMVYLQKENIIDESGMPKERFSAEFPKEGPSILRIQQVVRGDSAAYFCASSDDHRIYNEQFFGPGTRLTVL.

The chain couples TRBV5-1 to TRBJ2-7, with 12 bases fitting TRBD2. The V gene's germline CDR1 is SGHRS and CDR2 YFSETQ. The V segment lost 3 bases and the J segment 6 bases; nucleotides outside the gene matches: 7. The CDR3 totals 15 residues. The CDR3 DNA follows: TGCGCCAGCAGCTCTGAGACTAGCGGGAGAAGCGAGCAGTACTTC. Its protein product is CASSSETSGRSEQYF.

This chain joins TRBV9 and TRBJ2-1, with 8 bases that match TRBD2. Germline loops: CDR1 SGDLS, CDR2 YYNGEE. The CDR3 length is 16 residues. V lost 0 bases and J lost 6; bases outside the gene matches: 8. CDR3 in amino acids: CASSVGVLGTSNEQFF. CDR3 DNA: TGTGCCAGCAGCGTAGGAGTCCTTGGGACTAGCAATGAGCAGTTCTTC.

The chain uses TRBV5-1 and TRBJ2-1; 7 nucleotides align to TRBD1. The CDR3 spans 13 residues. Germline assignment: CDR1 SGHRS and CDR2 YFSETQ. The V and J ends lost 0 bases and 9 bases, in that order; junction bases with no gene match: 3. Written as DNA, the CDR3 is TGCGCCAGCAGCTTGGAGGCAGGGGGTGAGCAGTTCTTC. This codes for CASSLEAGGEQFF.

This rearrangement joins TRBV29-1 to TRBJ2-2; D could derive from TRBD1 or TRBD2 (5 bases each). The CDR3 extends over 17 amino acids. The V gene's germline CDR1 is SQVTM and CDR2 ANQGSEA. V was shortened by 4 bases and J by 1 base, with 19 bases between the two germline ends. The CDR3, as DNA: TGCAGCGTTGGACTACCAAGTGGGGCAGGGAACACCGGGGAGCTGTTTTTT. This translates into CSVGLPSGAGNTGELFF.

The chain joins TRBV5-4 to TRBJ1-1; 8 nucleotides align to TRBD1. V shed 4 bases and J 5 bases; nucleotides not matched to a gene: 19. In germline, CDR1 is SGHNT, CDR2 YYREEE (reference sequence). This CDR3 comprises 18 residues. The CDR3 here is CASSPGGQGALRDTEAFF. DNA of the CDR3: TGTGCCAGCAGCCCGGGGGGGCAGGGGGCGCTACGGGATACTGAAGCTTTCTTT.

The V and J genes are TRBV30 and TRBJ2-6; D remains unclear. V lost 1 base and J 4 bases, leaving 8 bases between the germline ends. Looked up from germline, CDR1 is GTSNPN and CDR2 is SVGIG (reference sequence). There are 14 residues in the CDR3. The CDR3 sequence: CAWSAVSGANVLTF. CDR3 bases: TGTGCCTGGAGTGCCGTATCCGGGGCCAACGTCCTGACTTTC.

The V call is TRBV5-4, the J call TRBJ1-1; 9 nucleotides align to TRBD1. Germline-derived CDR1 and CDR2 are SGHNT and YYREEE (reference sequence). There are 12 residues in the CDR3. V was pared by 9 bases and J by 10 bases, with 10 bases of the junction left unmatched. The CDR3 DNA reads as TGTGCCACCTGGCGGGACAGGGAAAGAGCTTTCTTT. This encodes CATWRDRERAFF.

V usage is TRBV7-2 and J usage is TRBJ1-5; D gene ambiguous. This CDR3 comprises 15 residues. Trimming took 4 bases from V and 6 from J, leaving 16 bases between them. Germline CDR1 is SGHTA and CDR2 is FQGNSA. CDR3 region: CASSYGIGKGQPQHF. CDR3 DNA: TGTGCCAGCAGCTATGGTATAGGGAAGGGTCAGCCCCAGCATTTT.

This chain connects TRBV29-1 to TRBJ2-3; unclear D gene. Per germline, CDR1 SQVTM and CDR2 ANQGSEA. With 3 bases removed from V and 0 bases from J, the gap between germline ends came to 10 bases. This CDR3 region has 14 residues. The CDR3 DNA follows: TGCAGCGTTGATTCGCGGCCTAGCACAGATACGCAGTATTTT. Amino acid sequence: CSVDSRPSTDTQYF.

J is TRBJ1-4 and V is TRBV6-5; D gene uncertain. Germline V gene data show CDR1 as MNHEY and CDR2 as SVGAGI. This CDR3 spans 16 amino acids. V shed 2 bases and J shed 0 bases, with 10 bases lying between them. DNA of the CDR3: TGTGCCAGCAGTTACAGTGACATTGCAACTAATGAAAAACTGTTTTTT. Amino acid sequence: CASSYSDIATNEKLFF.